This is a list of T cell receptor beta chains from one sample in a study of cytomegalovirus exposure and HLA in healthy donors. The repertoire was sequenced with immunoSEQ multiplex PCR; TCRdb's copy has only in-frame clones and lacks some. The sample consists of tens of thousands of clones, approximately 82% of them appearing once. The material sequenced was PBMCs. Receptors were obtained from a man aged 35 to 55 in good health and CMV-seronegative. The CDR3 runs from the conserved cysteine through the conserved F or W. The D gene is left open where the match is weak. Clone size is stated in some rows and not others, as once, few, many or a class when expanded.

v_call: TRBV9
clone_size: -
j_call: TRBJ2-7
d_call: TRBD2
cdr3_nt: TGTGCCAGCAGCCAGGGGGGACTAGCAGTGAGCGAGCAGTACTTC
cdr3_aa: CASSQGGLAVSEQYF

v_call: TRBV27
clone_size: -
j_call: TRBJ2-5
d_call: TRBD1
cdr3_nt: TGTGCCAGCAGTGACAGGGGATACGAGACCCAGTACTTC
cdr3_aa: CASSDRGYETQYF

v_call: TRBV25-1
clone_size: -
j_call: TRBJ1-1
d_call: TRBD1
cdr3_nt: TGTGCCAGCACTCGGGACAGGTTGAACACTGAAGCTTTCTTT
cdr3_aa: CASTRDRLNTEAFF

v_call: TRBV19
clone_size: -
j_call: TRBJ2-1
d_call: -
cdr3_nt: TGTGCCAGTAGTATATTCCCAAAAGGGGTACAAACAATTGAGCAGTTCTTC
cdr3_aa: CASSIFPKGVQTIEQFF

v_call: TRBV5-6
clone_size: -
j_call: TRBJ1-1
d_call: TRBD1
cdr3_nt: TGTGCCAGCAGCTTCATGGACAGGGTGAACACTGAAGCTTTCTTT
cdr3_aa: CASSFMDRVNTEAFF

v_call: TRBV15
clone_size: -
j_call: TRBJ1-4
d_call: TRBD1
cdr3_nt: TGTGCCACCAGCAGAGGCCCAGGGACAGGGGAAGAAAAACTGTTTTTT
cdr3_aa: CATSRGPGTGEEKLFF

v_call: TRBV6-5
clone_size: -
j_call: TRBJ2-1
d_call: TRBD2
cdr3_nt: TGTGCCAGCAGTTCTAGCGGGGGGGCCCGGTACAATGAGCAGTTCTTC
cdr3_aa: CASSSSGGARYNEQFF

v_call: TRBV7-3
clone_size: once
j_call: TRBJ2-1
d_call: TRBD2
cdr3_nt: TGTGCCAGCAGCCCCCAGCTAGCGGGGGGGCCGTATTTCTACAATGAGCAGTTCTTC
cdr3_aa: CASSPQLAGGPYFYNEQFF

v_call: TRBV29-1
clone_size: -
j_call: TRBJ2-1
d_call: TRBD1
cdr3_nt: TGCAGCGTTGAAGGGCCGGACAGGCTTAACAATGAGCAGTTCTTC
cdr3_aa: CSVEGPDRLNNEQFF

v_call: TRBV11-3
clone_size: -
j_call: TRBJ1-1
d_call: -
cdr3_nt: TGTGCCAGCAGCTTAGGGACAAACACTGAAGCTTTCTTT
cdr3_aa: CASSLGTNTEAFF

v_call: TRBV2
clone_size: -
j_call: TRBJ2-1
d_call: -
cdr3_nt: TGTGCCAGCAGTTCATCTAGTTATGAGCAGTTCTTC
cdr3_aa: CASSSSSYEQFF

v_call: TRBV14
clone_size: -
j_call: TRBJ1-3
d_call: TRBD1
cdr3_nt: TGTGCCAGCAGCCGGAAGGACAGGGGGCTCTCTGGAAACACCATATATTTT
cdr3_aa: CASSRKDRGLSGNTIYF

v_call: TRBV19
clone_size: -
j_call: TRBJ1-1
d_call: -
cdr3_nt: TGTGCCAGTAGTTCGGGGGGCTCTGAAGCTTTCTTT
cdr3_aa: CASSSGGSEAFF

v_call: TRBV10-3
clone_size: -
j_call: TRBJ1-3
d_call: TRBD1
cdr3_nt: TGTGCCATCAATTCGGGACAGGCTGGAAACACCATATATTTT
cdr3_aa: CAINSGQAGNTIYF

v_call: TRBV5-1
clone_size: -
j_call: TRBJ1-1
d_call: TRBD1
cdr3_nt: TGCGCCAGCAACCAGGACCCGACAGGGATTGATTCTGAAGCTTTCTTT
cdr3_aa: CASNQDPTGIDSEAFF

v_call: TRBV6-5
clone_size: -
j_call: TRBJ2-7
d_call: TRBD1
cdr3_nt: TGTGCCAGCAGTTATACAGGGGACTACGAGCAGTACTTC
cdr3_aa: CASSYTGDYEQYF

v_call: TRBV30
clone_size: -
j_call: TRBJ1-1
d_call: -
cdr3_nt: TGTGCCTGGAGTGGGACAGCTCAAGCTGAAGCTTTCTTT
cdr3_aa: CAWSGTAQAEAFF

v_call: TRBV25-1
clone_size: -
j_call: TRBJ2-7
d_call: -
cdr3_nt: TGTGCCAGCAGTGAACCTGGGCAGTCCAGCTCCTACGAGCAGTACTTC
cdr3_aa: CASSEPGQSSSYEQYF

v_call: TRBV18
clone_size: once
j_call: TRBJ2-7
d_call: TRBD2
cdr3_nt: TGTGCCAGCTCACCACCAGGGAGGGGTGAGCGGCAGTACTTC
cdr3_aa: CASSPPGRGERQYF

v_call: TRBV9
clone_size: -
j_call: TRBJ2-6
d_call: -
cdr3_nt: TGTGCCAGCAGCGGTCCCGGGACAATCTCTGGGGCCAACGTCCTGACTTTC
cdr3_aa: CASSGPGTISGANVLTF

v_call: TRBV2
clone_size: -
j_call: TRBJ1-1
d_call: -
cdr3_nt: TGTGCCAGCAGTGCCACAGGGAACACTGAAGCTTTCTTT
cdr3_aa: CASSATGNTEAFF

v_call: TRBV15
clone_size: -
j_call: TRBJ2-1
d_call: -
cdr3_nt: TGTGCCACCAGCAGAGGTTGGGAAAGGGGGGGCTCCAATGAGCAGTTCTTC
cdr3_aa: CATSRGWERGGSNEQFF

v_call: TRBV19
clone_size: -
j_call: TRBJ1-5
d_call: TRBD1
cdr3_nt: TGTGCCAGTAGTACTAGCGGAAATACAGGGGGGCAGCCCCAGCATTTT
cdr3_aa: CASSTSGNTGGQPQHF